The clone carrying this TCR beta chain was seen more than once but under ten times. Its antigen is currently unknown. This sample was taken from a study of T cell responses to AZD1222 COVID-19 vaccine. Produced via immunoSEQ multiplex PCR; TCRdb's table is partial and in-frame only. The sample lists 96,000 or so clones, roughly 90% occurring once. Findings and caveats of the study: White British people made up most donors, females outnumbered males, and clonal diversity was possibly underestimated. Repertoire sampling occurred only after the peak T cell response. Spike-specific TCR breadth and depth were elevated following two AZD1222 doses. Across the whole spike, CD4 TCRs peaked at regions 160-218 and 743-854.

Germline values: CDR1 SGHTA, CDR2 FQGNSA. This CDR3 has 14 amino acids. V lost 0 bases, J lost 2 bases, and 5 bases lay in between. The receptor's source is an adult in good health. Material: peripheral blood, obtained on day 0 of AZD1222 vaccination. The chain combines TRBV7-2 with TRBJ1-5; D gene unclear. CDR3 amino acids: CASSLAQGNQPQHF. CDR3 DNA: TGTGCCAGCAGCTTAGCCCAGGGCAATCAGCCCCAGCATTTT.